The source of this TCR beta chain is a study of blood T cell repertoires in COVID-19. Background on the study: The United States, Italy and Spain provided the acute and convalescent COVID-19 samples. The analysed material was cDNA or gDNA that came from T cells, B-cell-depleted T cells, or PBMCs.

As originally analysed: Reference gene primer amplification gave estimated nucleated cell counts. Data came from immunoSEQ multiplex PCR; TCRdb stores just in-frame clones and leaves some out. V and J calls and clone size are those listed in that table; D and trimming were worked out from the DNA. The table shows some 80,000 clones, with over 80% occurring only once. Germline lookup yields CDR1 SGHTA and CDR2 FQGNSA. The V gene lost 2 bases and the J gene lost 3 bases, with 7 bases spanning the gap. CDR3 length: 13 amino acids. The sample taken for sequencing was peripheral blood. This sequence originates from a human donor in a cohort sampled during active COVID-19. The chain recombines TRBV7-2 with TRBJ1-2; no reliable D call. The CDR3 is CASSLSGDYGYTF. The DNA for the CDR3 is TGTGCCAGCAGCTTATCCGGGGACTATGGCTACACCTTC.